Each of the 17 T cell receptor beta chains below was sequenced from the same sample in a study of control samples from healthy donors and cancer patients. Produced via immunoSEQ multiplex PCR; TCRdb's table is partial and in-frame only. The top ten clones hold over 10% of a sample with tens of thousands of clones, about nine tenths of them seen once. Sequencing was performed on PBMCs. These receptors came from a man aged 50 to 59 with lung cancer.

The chain has TRBV5-4 and TRBJ1-2; possible D gene TRBD1, 5 bases. This CDR3 comprises 16 residues. V shed 0 bases and J shed 3 bases, with 15 bases lying between them. The V gene's germline CDR1 is SGHNT and CDR2 YYREEE (reference sequence). CDR3 nucleotide sequence: TGTGCCAGCAGCTTGGCCCGAGGCAGGGCAGACTATGGCTACACCTTC. It yields the protein CASSLARGRADYGYTF.

A single count supports this clone. The rearrangement uses TRBV9 and TRBJ2-6, with TRBD1 matching over 10 bases. The ends lost 3 bases at V and 0 bases at J; junction bases unmatched: 9. The CDR3 runs 19 residues. The V gene's germline CDR1 is SGDLS and CDR2 YYNGEE. The CDR3 bases are TGTGCCAGCAGCGCTACGACAGGGGGCCCCTTCTCTGGGGCCAACGTCCTGACTTTC. Protein: CASSATTGGPFSGANVLTF.

The chain uses TRBV27 and TRBJ1-2; D uncertain. The CDR3 sequence is 15 residues long. Trimming took 0 bases from V and 1 from J, leaving 9 bases between them. In germline, CDR1 is MNHEY, CDR2 SMNVEV (reference sequence). For the CDR3, the DNA is TGTGCCAGCAGTTTATCCCGAGGTTTTAACTATGGCTACACCTTC. It translates to CASSLSRGFNYGYTF.

The CDR3 nucleotides are TGTGCCAGCAGCGTCATCAACACAGGGTCCACTGAAGCTTTCTTT. Encoded protein: CASSVINTGSTEAFF. This sequence joins TRBV7-9 and TRBJ1-1; D might be TRBD1 (6 bases). Trimming left V 5 bases short and J 4 bases short, with 17 bases between. Germline CDR1 and CDR2: SEHNR and FQNEAQ (reference sequence). CDR3 length: 15 amino acids.

The chain recombines TRBV5-6 with TRBJ1-1; no clear D. V was clipped by 4 bases and J by 1 base, with 8 bases between them. Germline V gene sequence: CDR1 SGHDT, CDR2 YYEEEE. The CDR3 totals 13 residues. DNA of the CDR3: TGTGCCAGCAGCACCTTCTCGAACACTGAAGCTTTCTTT. Its translation is CASSTFSNTEAFF.

This chain connects TRBV7-6 to TRBJ2-7, with D possibly TRBD1 on 6 matching bases. The germline V gene encodes CDR1 SGHVS and CDR2 FNYEAQ. V lost 0 bases and J 3 bases, leaving 12 bases between the germline ends. This CDR3 has 15 amino acids. CDR3 coding DNA: TGTGCCAGCAGCTTAGCTAAGGACAGATTCTACGAGCAGTACTTC. Encoded protein: CASSLAKDRFYEQYF.

This rearrangement joins TRBV4-2 to TRBJ1-4; no firm D call. With 3 bases removed from V and 0 bases from J, the gap between germline ends came to 5 bases. The CDR3 is 14 amino acids. Germline V gene sequence: CDR1 LGHNA, CDR2 YNFKEQ. In nucleotides, the CDR3 is TGTGCCAGCAGCCACGCAGCAACTAATGAAAAACTGTTTTTT. The encoded protein is CASSHAATNEKLFF.

The genes are TRBV5-4 and TRBJ1-2; D gene unclear. Germline-derived CDR1 and CDR2 are SGHNT and YYREEE (reference sequence). V was clipped by 2 bases and J by 0 bases, with 11 bases between them. This CDR3 has 15 residues. As DNA, the CDR3 is TGTGCCAGCAGCTTACCAGGTCAAGCTAACTATGGCTACACCTTC. As protein: CASSLPGQANYGYTF.

J is TRBJ1-1 and V is TRBV27; D unresolved. The CDR3 covers 13 residues. The V gene lost 2 bases and the J gene lost 4 bases, with 8 bases spanning the gap. Germline V lookup: CDR1 MNHEY, CDR2 SMNVEV (reference sequence). The CDR3: CASSLARTTEAFF. Here the CDR3 DNA reads TGTGCCAGCAGTTTAGCCAGGACCACTGAAGCTTTCTTT.

J is TRBJ1-2 and V is TRBV5-1, with 11 nucleotides matching TRBD1. This CDR3 has 14 amino acids. The J segment lost 10 bases and the V segment lost 3 bases, leaving 8 bases of the junction unmatched. CDR1 and CDR2 from the germline V gene are SGHRS and YFSETQ. The CDR3 DNA follows: TGCGCCAGCAGCTCCGGACAGGGGGCTTTAGACTACACCTTC. It specifies CASSSGQGALDYTF.

The chain carries TRBV9 and TRBJ2-2, with TRBD2 as a possible D gene (5 bases). This CDR3 spans 16 amino acids. Trimming cost V 0 bases and J 5 bases, with 14 bases left between them. CDR1 and CDR2 from the germline V gene are SGDLS and YYNGEE. The CDR3 DNA follows: TGTGCCAGCAGCGTAGTTTCATTGTCGGGGACCGGGGAGCTGTTTTTT. Protein: CASSVVSLSGTGELFF.

The J gene is TRBJ1-6, the V gene TRBV6-5; no clear D gene. V gave up 7 bases and J gave up 7 bases, with 14 bases separating them. The CDR3 loop spans 14 amino acids. The V gene's germline CDR1 is MNHEY and CDR2 SVGAGI. In DNA form, the CDR3 reads TGTGCCAGCACTAAAGGACCCTTAAATTCACCCCTCCACTTT. Translation: CASTKGPLNSPLHF.

The chain combines TRBV4-1 with TRBJ2-3; 12 bases fit TRBD2. Germline V gene sequence: CDR1 MGHRA, CDR2 YSYEKL. Trimming removed 0 bases from V and 6 bases from J; junction bases left unmatched: 4. This CDR3 has 16 amino acids. CDR3 DNA: TGCGCCAGCAGCCAAGAATCTAGCGGGGGGGCCGATACGCAGTATTTT. Its protein product is CASSQESSGGADTQYF.

This chain links TRBV6-2 or TRBV6-3 with TRBJ2-7; D uncertain. Germline V CDR1 and CDR2: MNHEY, SVGEGT. Trimming removed 6 bases from V and 1 base from J, with 7 bases in between. The CDR3 has 12 amino acids. The CDR3 reads CASSSTSYEQYF. CDR3 coding DNA: TGTGCCAGCAGCTCTACGTCCTACGAGCAGTACTTC.

V usage is TRBV18 and J usage is TRBJ2-1, with D uncertain. V was shortened by 4 bases and J by 0 bases, with 13 bases between the two germline ends. The CDR3 contains 16 residues. Germline V gene lookup returns CDR1 KGHSH and CDR2 LQKENI. CDR3 in amino acids: CASSLLGSTSYNEQFF. The CDR3 coding sequence is TGTGCCAGCTCACTCCTTGGATCCACCTCCTACAATGAGCAGTTCTTC.

The chain couples TRBV27 to TRBJ2-1; 8 nucleotides line up with TRBD2. J was trimmed by 4 bases and V by 3 bases; bases with no gene match: 14. CDR1 and CDR2 from the germline V gene are MNHEY and SMNVEV (reference sequence). The CDR3 consists of 18 residues. The CDR3 DNA reads as TGTGCCAGCAGTTTGTTATTACCAGCGGGGGATTTTTACAATGAGCAGTTCTTC. It specifies CASSLLLPAGDFYNEQFF.

This clone was seen just once. V gene TRBV5-1 combines with J gene TRBJ2-1, with D maybe TRBD1 (6 bases). Between the trimmed V and J ends, which lost 5 bases and 8 bases, there was a span of 14 bases. The CDR3 is made up of 13 amino acids. CDR1 and CDR2 (germline): SGHRS, YFSETQ. CDR3 bases: TGCGCCAGCAGTTTAGGCCCAGGGGATGAGCAGTTCTTC. This encodes CASSLGPGDEQFF.